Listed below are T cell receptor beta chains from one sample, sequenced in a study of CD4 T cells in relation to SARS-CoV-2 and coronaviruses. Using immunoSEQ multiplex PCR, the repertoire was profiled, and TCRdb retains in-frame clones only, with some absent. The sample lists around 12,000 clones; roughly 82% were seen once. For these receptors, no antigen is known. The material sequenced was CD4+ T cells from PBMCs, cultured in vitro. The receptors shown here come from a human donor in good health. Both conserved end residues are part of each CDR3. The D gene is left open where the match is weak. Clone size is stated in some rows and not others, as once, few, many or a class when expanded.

TGTGCCAGCAAGCAAGGTCAATTCAATGAGCAGTTCTTC,CASKQGQFNEQFF,TRBV12-3/TRBV12-4,few,TRBJ2-1,NA
TGTGCCAGCAGCACAAGCCCAGCCGATACGCAGTATTTT,CASSTSPADTQYF,TRBV9,NA,TRBJ2-3,NA
TGTGCCAGCAGTGATAGTGGCGGGGTGGATGGCTACACCTTC,CASSDSGGVDGYTF,TRBV2,NA,TRBJ1-2,NA
TGTGCCAGCAGTCCCTTCGGGGGAGCGGGGGACCGGATCGGGGAGCTGTTTTTT,CASSPFGGAGDRIGELFF,TRBV6-2/TRBV6-3,once,TRBJ2-2,TRBD2
TGTGCCAGCAGCCACCCACAGGGGGCGGGTGAGACCCAGTACTTC,CASSHPQGAGETQYF,TRBV4-2,NA,TRBJ2-5,TRBD1
NA,CALGRGAFFGNTIYF,TRBV30,NA,TRBJ1-3,NA
TGTGCCAGTAGTATAGATAACACAATGAACACTGAAGCTTTCTTT,CASSIDNTMNTEAFF,TRBV19,NA,TRBJ1-1,NA
TGTGCCAGCGTCGCCCTCGGAGGCTATGGCTACACCTTC,CASVALGGYGYTF,TRBV7-9,NA,TRBJ1-2,NA
TGCAGTGCTAGTTTGGGGGACAGGATCACAGATACGCAGTATTTT,CSASLGDRITDTQYF,TRBV20-1,NA,TRBJ2-3,TRBD1
TGTGCCTGGAGTGCGACAGGGTTGTACGAGCAGTTCTTC,CAWSATGLYEQFF,TRBV30,NA,TRBJ2-1,TRBD1
TGTGCCAGCAGCTTAGGGCAGGGGATGAATCAGCCCCAGCATTTT,CASSLGQGMNQPQHF,TRBV7-2,NA,TRBJ1-5,NA
TGTGCCAGCAGCTGGGACAACAATGAAAAACTGTTTTTT,CASSWDNNEKLFF,TRBV5-6,NA,TRBJ1-4,NA
TGTGCCATCAGGGGGGGACAGGGGAGCGGCACAGATACGCAGTATTTT,CAIRGGQGSGTDTQYF,TRBV10-3,NA,TRBJ2-3,TRBD1
TGTGCCTGGATAGCGGGAGGGTACAATGAGCAGTTCTTC,CAWIAGGYNEQFF,TRBV30,NA,TRBJ2-1,TRBD2
TGTGCCAGCAGCTCGCCGCCCCCGCGACAGGGGAGGTTAGACACCGGGGAGCTGTTTTTT,CASSSPPPRQGRLDTGELFF,TRBV6-6,NA,TRBJ2-2,TRBD1
TGTGCCAGCAGTTTACAGGCGACCCACGAGACCCAGTACTTC,CASSLQATHETQYF,TRBV6-5,NA,TRBJ2-5,NA
TGTGCCAGCAGTTTCGGGGGGGACTATGGCTACACCTTC,CASSFGGDYGYTF,TRBV5-4,NA,TRBJ1-2,NA
TGTGCCAGCAGTGAAATCGGGTTGGCGCCCCAGCATTTT,CASSEIGLAPQHF,TRBV6-1,NA,TRBJ1-5,NA
TGTGCCAGCGGTCGGACAGGGGCAGGATCACCCCTCCACTTT,CASGRTGAGSPLHF,TRBV9,once,TRBJ1-6,TRBD1
TGTGCCAGCAGTGACTCGAGGGGGATGGAGCAGTTCTTC,CASSDSRGMEQFF,TRBV6-4,once,TRBJ2-1,NA
TGTGCCAGCAGCGGTCCGGGACAGGCCTACGAGCAGTACTTC,CASSGPGQAYEQYF,TRBV5-5,NA,TRBJ2-7,TRBD1
TGTGCCAGCAGTGACCTCGGGAGTGGGGTCGGGGAGCTGTTTTTT,CASSDLGSGVGELFF,TRBV2,NA,TRBJ2-2,NA
TGTGCCAGTATTGCGTCTCACTCTGGAAACACCATATATTTT,CASIASHSGNTIYF,TRBV19,NA,TRBJ1-3,NA
TGTGCCAGCAGCCCATCACCGACTAGCGGTAGTTACAATGAGCAGTTCTTC,CASSPSPTSGSYNEQFF,TRBV5-4,NA,TRBJ2-1,TRBD2
TGTGCCAGCTCACCAGATTCTTCCGGGCAGAAGGGAACCTTC,CASSPDSSGQKGTF,TRBV18,NA,TRBJ1-2,NA
TGTGCCACCCAATTCGGGACACAAACCTACGAGCAGTACTTC,CATQFGTQTYEQYF,TRBV6-5,NA,TRBJ2-7,NA
TGTGCCAGCAGCGTGGGGGGGGATCCCACCTACGAGCAGTACTTC,CASSVGGDPTYEQYF,TRBV9,NA,TRBJ2-7,TRBD2
TGTGCCAGCAGTTACAGATTCGGGAGCCATGAAAAAGATACGCAGTATTTT,CASSYRFGSHEKDTQYF,TRBV6-2/TRBV6-3,NA,TRBJ2-3,NA
TGTGCCAGCAGCCCCCTGGCAGGCGCCTGGCGGGAGACCCAGTACTTC,CASSPLAGAWRETQYF,TRBV11-2,once,TRBJ2-5,NA
TGTGCCAGCAGCTTTTCGGGGGGGCGGGAGACCCAGTACTTC,CASSFSGGRETQYF,TRBV7-9,NA,TRBJ2-5,TRBD2
TGTGCCAGCAGCTTAGTGGCGGGGGGATACACAGATACGCAGTATTTT,CASSLVAGGYTDTQYF,TRBV7-2,NA,TRBJ2-3,TRBD2
TGTGCCAGCAGCCAGATATGGGGTGGCGGCGACTTCATGAGCTCCTACAATGAGCAGTTCTTC,CASSQIWGGGDFMSSYNEQFF,TRBV14,NA,TRBJ2-1,NA